This entry concerns a single T cell receptor (beta chain). One end of the junction fails to match germline, which may point to a read error. The data were taken from a study of shared clonotypes between healthy human individuals. Measured with immunoSEQ multiplex PCR; TCRdb has only the in-frame clones, and not every one. Counted here are hundreds of thousands of clones, about 80% occurring once; the ten biggest clones make up 1.5% to 2%. The source of this sequence is a woman in her 30s in good health. Sequencing used memory CD4+ T cells sorted from blood. As to subset: CD45RA-negative fraction.

The CDR3 loop is CASSLALGSGNTIYF. In DNA form, the CDR3 reads TGTGCCAGCAGCTTGGCCTTGGGATCTGGAAACACCATATATTTT. The V gene is TRBV5-3, the J gene TRBJ1-3; D not resolved. TRBV5-3 is classed as an ORF, of uncertain function. This CDR3 has 15 amino acids.